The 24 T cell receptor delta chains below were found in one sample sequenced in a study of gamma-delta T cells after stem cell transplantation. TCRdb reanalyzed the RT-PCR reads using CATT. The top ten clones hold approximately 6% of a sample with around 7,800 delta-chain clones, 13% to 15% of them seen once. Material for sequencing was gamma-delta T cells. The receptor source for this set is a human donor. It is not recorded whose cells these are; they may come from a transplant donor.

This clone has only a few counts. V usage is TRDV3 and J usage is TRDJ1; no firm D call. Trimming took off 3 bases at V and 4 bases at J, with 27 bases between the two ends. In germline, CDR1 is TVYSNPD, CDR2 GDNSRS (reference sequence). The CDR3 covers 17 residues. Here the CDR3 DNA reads TGTGCCTTGAGAGTTCCGGGAGGCTGGAGGATGTGCGATAAACTCATCTTT. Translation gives CALRVPGGWRMCDKLIF.

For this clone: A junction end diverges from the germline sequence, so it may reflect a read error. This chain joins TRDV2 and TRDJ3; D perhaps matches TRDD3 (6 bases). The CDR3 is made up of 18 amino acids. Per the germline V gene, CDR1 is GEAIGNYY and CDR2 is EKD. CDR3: CACGTLGPRSWDTRQMFF. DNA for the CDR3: TGTGCCTGTGGCACCCTGGGGCCACGCTCCTGGGACACCCGACAGATGTTTTTC.

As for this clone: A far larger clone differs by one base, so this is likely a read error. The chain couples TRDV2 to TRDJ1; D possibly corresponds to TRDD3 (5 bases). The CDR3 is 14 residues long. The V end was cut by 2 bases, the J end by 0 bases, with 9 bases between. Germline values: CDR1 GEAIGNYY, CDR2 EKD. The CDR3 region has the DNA TGTGCCTGTGACATACCGGGGGACACCGATAAACTCATCTTT. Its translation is CACDIPGDTDKLIF.

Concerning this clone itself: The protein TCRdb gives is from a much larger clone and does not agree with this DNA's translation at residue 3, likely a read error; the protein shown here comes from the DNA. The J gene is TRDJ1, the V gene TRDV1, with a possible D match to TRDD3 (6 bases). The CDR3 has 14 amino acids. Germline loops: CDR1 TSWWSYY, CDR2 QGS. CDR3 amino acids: CAFGGGSYTDKLIF. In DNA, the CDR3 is TGTGCTTTTGGGGGTGGCTCGTACACCGATAAACTCATCTTT.

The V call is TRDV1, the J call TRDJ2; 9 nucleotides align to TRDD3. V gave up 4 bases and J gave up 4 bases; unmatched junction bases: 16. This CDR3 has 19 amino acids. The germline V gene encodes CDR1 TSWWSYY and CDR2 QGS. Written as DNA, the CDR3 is TGTGCTCTTGGGGTACCGCTGGGGGATTATTTCCGACCGACAGCACAACTCTTCTTT. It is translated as CALGVPLGDYFRPTAQLFF.

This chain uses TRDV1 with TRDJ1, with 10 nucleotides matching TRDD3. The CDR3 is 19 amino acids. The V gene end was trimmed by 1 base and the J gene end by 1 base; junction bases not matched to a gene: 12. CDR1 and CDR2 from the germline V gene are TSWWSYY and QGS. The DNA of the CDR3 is TGTGCTCTTGGGGAACGGTTCCTTCTGGGGGATAACTCCACCGATAAACTCATCTTT. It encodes CALGERFLLGDNSTDKLIF.

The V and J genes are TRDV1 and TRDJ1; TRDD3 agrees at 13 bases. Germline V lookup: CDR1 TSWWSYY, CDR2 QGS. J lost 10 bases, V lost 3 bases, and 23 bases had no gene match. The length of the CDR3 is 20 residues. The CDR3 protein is CALGERLINKLGDTRSGLIF. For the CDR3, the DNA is TGTGCTCTTGGGGAGCGCCTAATCAACAAACTGGGGGATACGCGTTCGGGACTCATCTTT.

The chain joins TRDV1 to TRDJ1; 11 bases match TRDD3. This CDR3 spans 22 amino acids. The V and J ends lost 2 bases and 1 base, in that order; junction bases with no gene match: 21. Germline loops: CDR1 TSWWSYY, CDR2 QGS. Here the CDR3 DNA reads TGTGCTCTTGGGGAATACTCCGAGCCCTCCCTCTGGGGGATACCGTCCACCGATAAACTCATCTTT. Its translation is CALGEYSEPSLWGIPSTDKLIF.

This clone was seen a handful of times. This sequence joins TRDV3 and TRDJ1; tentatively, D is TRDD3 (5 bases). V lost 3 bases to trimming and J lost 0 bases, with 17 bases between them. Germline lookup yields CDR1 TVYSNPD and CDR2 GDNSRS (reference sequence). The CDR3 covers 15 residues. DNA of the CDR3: TGTGCCTTAAAGCGGGGGGTCCCGTACACCGATAAACTCATCTTT. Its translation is CALKRGVPYTDKLIF.

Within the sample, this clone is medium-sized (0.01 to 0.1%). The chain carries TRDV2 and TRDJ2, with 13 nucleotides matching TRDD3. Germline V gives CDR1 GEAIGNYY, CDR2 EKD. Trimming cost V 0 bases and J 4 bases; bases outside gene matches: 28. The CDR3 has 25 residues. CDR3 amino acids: CACDTLRPSPRPPYWGIRQTAQLFF. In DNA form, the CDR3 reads TGTGCCTGTGACACCCTAAGGCCTTCCCCCCGACCACCGTACTGGGGGATACGGCAGACAGCACAACTCTTCTTT.

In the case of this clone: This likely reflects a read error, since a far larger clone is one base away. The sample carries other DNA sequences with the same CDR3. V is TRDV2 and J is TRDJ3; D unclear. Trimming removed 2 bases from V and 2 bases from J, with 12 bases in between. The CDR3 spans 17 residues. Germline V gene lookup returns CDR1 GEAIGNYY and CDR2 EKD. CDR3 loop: CACDKRGLPWDTRQMFF. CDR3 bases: TGTGCCTGTGACAAGCGTGGGCTGCCCTGGGACACCCGACAGATGTTTTTC.

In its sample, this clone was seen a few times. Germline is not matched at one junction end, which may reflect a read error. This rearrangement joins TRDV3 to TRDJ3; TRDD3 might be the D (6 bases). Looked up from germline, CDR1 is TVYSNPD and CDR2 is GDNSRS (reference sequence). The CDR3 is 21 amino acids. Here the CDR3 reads CAFRAFIGVSWGARDARQMFF. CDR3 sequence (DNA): TGTGCCTTTCGCGCCTTCATTGGCGTAAGCTGGGGCGCCCGGGACGCCCGACAGATGTTTTTC.

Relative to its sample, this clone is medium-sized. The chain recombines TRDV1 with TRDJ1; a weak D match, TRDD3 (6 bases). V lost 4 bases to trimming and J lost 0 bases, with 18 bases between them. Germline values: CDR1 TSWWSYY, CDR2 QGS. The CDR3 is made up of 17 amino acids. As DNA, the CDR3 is TGTGCTCTTGGGGCCATCTACGAGAACTGGGACACCGATAAACTCATCTTT. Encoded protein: CALGAIYENWDTDKLIF.

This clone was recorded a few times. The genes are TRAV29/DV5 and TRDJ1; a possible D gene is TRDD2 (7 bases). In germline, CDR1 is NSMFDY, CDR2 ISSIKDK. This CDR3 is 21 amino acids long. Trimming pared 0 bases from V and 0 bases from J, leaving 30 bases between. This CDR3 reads CAASGVPTDLGGKRYTDKLIF. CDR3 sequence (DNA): TGTGCAGCAAGCGGGGTTCCTACGGACCTTGGGGGGAAGAGATACACCGATAAACTCATCTTT.

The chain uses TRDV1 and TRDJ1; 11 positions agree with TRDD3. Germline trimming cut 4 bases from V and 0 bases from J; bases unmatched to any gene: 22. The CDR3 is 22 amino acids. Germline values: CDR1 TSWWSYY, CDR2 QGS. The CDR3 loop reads CALGVHRILPRLGDRHTDKLIF. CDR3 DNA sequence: TGTGCTCTTGGGGTCCACCGGATCCTTCCTCGACTGGGGGATAGACACACCGATAAACTCATCTTT.

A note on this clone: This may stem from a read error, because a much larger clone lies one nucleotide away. The DNA of the CDR3 is TGTGCCTGTGGCCCCCTGAGCTGGGGGATGGCCTGGGACACCCGACAGATGTTTTTC. Translating gives CACGPLSWGMAWDTRQMFF. The genes are TRDV2 and TRDJ3, with TRDD3 matching 9 bases. The CDR3 extends over 19 amino acids. The germline gives CDR1 GEAIGNYY, CDR2 EKD. V gave up 5 bases and J gave up 2 bases; unmatched junction bases: 12.

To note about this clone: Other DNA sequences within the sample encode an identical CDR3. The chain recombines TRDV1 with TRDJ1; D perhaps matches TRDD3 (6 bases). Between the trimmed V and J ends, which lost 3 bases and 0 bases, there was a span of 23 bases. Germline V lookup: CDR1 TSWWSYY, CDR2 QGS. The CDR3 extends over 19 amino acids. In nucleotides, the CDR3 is TGTGCTCTTGGGGACAATTACAGAACTGTGGGGGCGTACACCGATAAACTCATCTTT. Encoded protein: CALGDNYRTVGAYTDKLIF.

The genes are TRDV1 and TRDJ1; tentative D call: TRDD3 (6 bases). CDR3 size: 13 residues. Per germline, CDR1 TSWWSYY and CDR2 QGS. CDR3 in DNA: TGTGCCCTTTGGGGATTCAACAGCAATAAACTCATCTTT. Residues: CALWGFNSNKLIF.

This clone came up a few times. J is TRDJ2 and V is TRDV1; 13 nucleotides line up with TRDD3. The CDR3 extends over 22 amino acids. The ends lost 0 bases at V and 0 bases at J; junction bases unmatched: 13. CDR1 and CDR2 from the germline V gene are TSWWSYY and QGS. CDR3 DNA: TGTGCTCTTGGGGAACTGGACGTACTGGGGGATACGCGAGGAGCTTTGACAGCACAACTCTTCTTT. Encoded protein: CALGELDVLGDTRGALTAQLFF.

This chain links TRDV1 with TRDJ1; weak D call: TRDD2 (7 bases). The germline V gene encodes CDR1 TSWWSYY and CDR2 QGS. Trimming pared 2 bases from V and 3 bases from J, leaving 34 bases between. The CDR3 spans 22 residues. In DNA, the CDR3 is TGTGCTCTTGGGGAAGGGAGGGTATCCCTTCCTCAAAACCTTCTGGGGTCCGATAAACTCATCTTT. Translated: CALGEGRVSLPQNLLGSDKLIF.

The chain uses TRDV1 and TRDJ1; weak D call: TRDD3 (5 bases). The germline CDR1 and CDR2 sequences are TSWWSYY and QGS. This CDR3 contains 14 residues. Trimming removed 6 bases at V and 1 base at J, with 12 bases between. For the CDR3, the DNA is TGTGCTCTTGGTCAAGTAGGGGGCACCGATAAACTCATCTTT. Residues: CALGQVGGTDKLIF.

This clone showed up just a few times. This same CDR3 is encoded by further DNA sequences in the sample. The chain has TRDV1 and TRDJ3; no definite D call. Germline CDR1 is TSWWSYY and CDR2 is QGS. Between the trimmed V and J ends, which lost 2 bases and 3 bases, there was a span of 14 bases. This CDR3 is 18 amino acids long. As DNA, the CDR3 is TGTGCTCTTGGGGAAAGGGTTACTCCCCACTGGGACACCCGACAGATGTTTTTC. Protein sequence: CALGERVTPHWDTRQMFF.

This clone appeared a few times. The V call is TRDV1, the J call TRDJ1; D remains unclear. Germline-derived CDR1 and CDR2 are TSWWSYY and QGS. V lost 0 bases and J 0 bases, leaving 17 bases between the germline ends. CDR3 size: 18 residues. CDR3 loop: CALGELSWSWKYTDKLIF. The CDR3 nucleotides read TGTGCTCTTGGGGAACTTAGCTGGTCTTGGAAGTACACCGATAAACTCATCTTT.

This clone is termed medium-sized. The CDR3 DNA follows: TGTGCTCTTGGGGAATTTTTGACAGCACAACTCTTCTTT. Translating it yields CALGEFLTAQLFF. V gene TRDV1 combines with J gene TRDJ2; D uncertain. CDR3 length equals 13 residues. V lost 2 bases to trimming and J lost 1 base, with 2 bases between them. From germline, CDR1 is TSWWSYY and CDR2 QGS.